This T cell receptor (beta chain) was sequenced during a study of T-cell reconstitution after alpha-beta-depleted transplantation in children. Study outcomes and limitations: The high TCRbeta diversity at day 60 in some patients came from surviving recipient T cells and thymic progenitors. Several hundred graft clones that had expanded were reportedly the source of alpha-beta T cells about two months after transplant.

Germline lookup yields CDR1 SGHTA and CDR2 FQGNSA. V lost 5 bases and J 5 bases, leaving 9 bases between the germline ends. The CDR3 contains 12 residues. This clonotype was recorded at least ten times. Its antigen remains unknown. As it was prepared, the TCRbeta library received unique molecular identifiers. From the PCR reads, TCRdb called clonotypes with MiXCR, one entry per CDR3 protein. The sample lists around 180,000 distinct CDR3 sequences, more than 9.5% occurring once. The source material was PBMCs, sampled before TCRalphabeta/CD19-depleted stem cell transplant. This chain joins TRBV7-2 and TRBJ1-1; D remains ambiguous. The source of this sequence is a boy between 2 and 10 years old with acute myeloid leukemia, due to receive a stem cell transplant. In DNA, the CDR3 is TGTGCCAGCAGCCCGACTTGGACTGAAGCTTTCTTT. It translates to CASSPTWTEAFF.